A selection of T cell receptor beta chains follows, all from one sample in a study of blood T cell repertoires in COVID-19. Only in-frame clones appear in the TCRdb table, and some are missing; sequencing was by immunoSEQ multiplex PCR. The top ten hold under 0.75% of the sample, which has more than 150,000 clones, about 80% seen once. Sequenced material: peripheral blood. All receptors derive from a man in his sixties with acute or convalescent COVID-19. Each CDR3 is given with its conserved first and last residue. Each record gives: J gene, V gene, clone size, D gene, CDR3 DNA, CDR3 protein. D genes are given only for firm matches. A row's size may be missing; if present it is once, few, many or a size class.

J: TRBJ2-6
V: TRBV3-1/TRBV3-2
size: NA
D: NA
DNA: TGTGCCAGCAGCCTACCCTCGGGGAGCCCTGCCAACGTCCTGACTTTC
CDR3: CASSLPSGSPANVLTF

J: TRBJ2-3
V: TRBV6-6
size: NA
D: TRBD1
DNA: TGTGCCAGCAGTCCGGACAGGTCGCAAACAGATACGCAGTATTTT
CDR3: CASSPDRSQTDTQYF

J: TRBJ2-3
V: TRBV5-5
size: NA
D: NA
DNA: TGTGCCAGCAGCTTGGACTCTAGCACAGATACGCAGTATTTT
CDR3: CASSLDSSTDTQYF

J: TRBJ2-5
V: TRBV6-5
size: NA
D: NA
DNA: TGTGCCAGCAGTTACGGGTCTAGCTACCAAGAGACCCAGTACTTC
CDR3: CASSYGSSYQETQYF

J: TRBJ1-4
V: TRBV9
size: NA
D: NA
DNA: TGTGCCAGCAGCGTAGGCAGGGGCGGATATGAAAAACTGTTTTTT
CDR3: CASSVGRGGYEKLFF

J: TRBJ2-1
V: TRBV19
size: NA
D: TRBD1
DNA: TGTGCCAGTAGTAAGGGACAGGTGGGCAATGAGCAGTTCTTC
CDR3: CASSKGQVGNEQFF

J: TRBJ2-3
V: TRBV28
size: once
D: NA
DNA: TGTGCCAGCAGCCTAGGGGGGGCAGGGACAGATACGCAGTATTTT
CDR3: CASSLGGAGTDTQYF

J: TRBJ1-1
V: TRBV30
size: NA
D: TRBD1
DNA: TGTGCCTGGACCTCCCAAGACAGGGATCTAGGTGAAGCTTTCTTT
CDR3: CAWTSQDRDLGEAFF

J: TRBJ2-7
V: TRBV29-1
size: once
D: TRBD1
DNA: TGCAGCGTTTACGGGACAGGGAAGTACGAGCAGTACTTC
CDR3: CSVYGTGKYEQYF

J: TRBJ1-2
V: TRBV5-1
size: NA
D: NA
DNA: TGCGCCAGCAGCTTGGGGTACAGGACAGATAATGGCTACACCTTC
CDR3: CASSLGYRTDNGYTF

J: TRBJ1-2
V: TRBV19
size: once
D: TRBD1
DNA: TGTGCCAGCACCGAACTCGACAGGGGAGGGGACTATGGCTACACCTTC
CDR3: CASTELDRGGDYGYTF

J: TRBJ2-1
V: TRBV24-1
size: NA
D: TRBD1
DNA: TGTGCCACCAGTGACCCCAAGACAGGGGGGGACAATGAGCAGTTCTTC
CDR3: CATSDPKTGGDNEQFF

J: TRBJ2-1
V: TRBV5-8
size: NA
D: NA
DNA: TGTGCCAGCAGCTTGCAGCCGACAGCCTACGGCTCCTACAATGAGCAGTTCTTC
CDR3: CASSLQPTAYGSYNEQFF

J: TRBJ2-2
V: TRBV6-5
size: NA
D: TRBD1
DNA: TGTGCCAGCAGGGGGACAGGGAGGGGCGGGGAGCTGTTTTTT
CDR3: CASRGTGRGGELFF

J: TRBJ2-6
V: TRBV6-2/TRBV6-3
size: NA
D: TRBD1
DNA: TGTGCCAGCAGTCCACAGGGGGCGTCTGGGGCCAACGTCCTGACTTTC
CDR3: CASSPQGASGANVLTF

J: TRBJ2-2
V: TRBV7-8
size: NA
D: NA
DNA: TGTGCCAGCATGGGGACAAGGGGCGCCGGGGAGCTGTTTTTT
CDR3: CASMGTRGAGELFF

J: TRBJ2-2
V: TRBV24-1
size: NA
D: NA
DNA: TGTGCCACCAGTGACGTGGGACAGAACACCGGGGAGCTGTTTTTT
CDR3: CATSDVGQNTGELFF

J: TRBJ2-3
V: TRBV19
size: NA
D: TRBD1
DNA: TGTGCCAGCTCGGACAGGGAAGGAGATACGCAGTATTTT
CDR3: CASSDREGDTQYF

J: TRBJ2-2
V: TRBV10-1
size: NA
D: NA
DNA: TGCCGTCCTTTGCGTGCCGGGGAGCTGTTTTTT
CDR3: CRPLRAGELFF

J: TRBJ1-1
V: TRBV5-1
size: NA
D: NA
DNA: TGCGCCAGCAGACACCCGATTGGCCCCGGGGACACTGAAGCTTTCTTT
CDR3: CASRHPIGPGDTEAFF

J: TRBJ2-3
V: TRBV6-6
size: NA
D: TRBD1
DNA: TGTGCCAGCACTAAGACAGGGTTAAGCACAGATACGCAGTATTTT
CDR3: CASTKTGLSTDTQYF

J: TRBJ2-7
V: TRBV11-2
size: NA
D: TRBD1
DNA: TGTGCCAGCAGCCCACTTGAAGGGGGCCAAAAATCCTACGAGCAGTACTTC
CDR3: CASSPLEGGQKSYEQYF

J: TRBJ2-3
V: TRBV7-3
size: NA
D: NA
DNA: TGTGCCAGCAGCGACTTAGGCAGCACAGATACGCAGTATTTT
CDR3: CASSDLGSTDTQYF

J: TRBJ2-5
V: TRBV28
size: NA
D: TRBD2
DNA: TGTGCCAGCAGTGGGAGCGGGGGGCTCCAAGAGACCCAGTACTTC
CDR3: CASSGSGGLQETQYF

J: TRBJ1-3
V: TRBV7-2
size: few
D: NA
DNA: TGTGCCAGCAGCCGGGCGGAAAGGGGCAGGGAAGTTGGAAACACCATATATTTT
CDR3: CASSRAERGREVGNTIYF

J: TRBJ2-1
V: TRBV30
size: NA
D: TRBD2
DNA: TGTGCCTGGACGACTAGCGGGAGGGCCTGGTCCTACAATGAGCAGTTCTTC
CDR3: CAWTTSGRAWSYNEQFF

J: TRBJ1-5
V: TRBV6-2/TRBV6-3
size: NA
D: NA
DNA: TGTGCCAGCAGTTACTCCACCGGGGGGGGCAACAATCAGCCCCAGCATTTT
CDR3: CASSYSTGGGNNQPQHF

J: TRBJ1-2
V: TRBV7-2
size: NA
D: TRBD1
DNA: TGTGCCAGCAGCTTAGCGACAGGGGGCCAGTATGGCTACACCTTC
CDR3: CASSLATGGQYGYTF

J: TRBJ2-1
V: TRBV29-1
size: NA
D: TRBD2
DNA: TGCAGCGGCGGGACTAGCGGGGTTTCCTACAATGAGCAGTTCTTC
CDR3: CSGGTSGVSYNEQFF

J: TRBJ2-7
V: TRBV20-1
size: once
D: NA
DNA: TGCAGTGCTAGCCGTACCTACGAGCAGTACTTC
CDR3: CSASRTYEQYF

J: TRBJ1-2
V: TRBV5-1
size: NA
D: NA
DNA: TGCGCCAGCAGCCCGGGGAACTATGGCTACACCTTC
CDR3: CASSPGNYGYTF

J: TRBJ2-7
V: TRBV5-1
size: NA
D: TRBD2
DNA: TGCGCCAGCAGCTTAACGGGGGGGAGCTCCTACGAGCAGTACTTC
CDR3: CASSLTGGSSYEQYF

J: TRBJ2-3
V: TRBV2
size: NA
D: TRBD2
DNA: TGTGCCAGCAGGGGACTAGCGGAAAACACAGATACGCAGTATTTT
CDR3: CASRGLAENTDTQYF

J: TRBJ2-1
V: TRBV11-3
size: NA
D: TRBD2
DNA: TGTGCCAGCAGCTTAGACGGGGGGGCTTCCTACAATGAGCAGTTCTTC
CDR3: CASSLDGGASYNEQFF

J: TRBJ1-3
V: TRBV6-5
size: NA
D: NA
DNA: TGTGCCAGCAGTTCCCCGACAGTCCTCACTGGAAACACCATATATTTT
CDR3: CASSSPTVLTGNTIYF

J: TRBJ2-2
V: TRBV15
size: few
D: NA
DNA: TGTGCCACCAGCAGAGATTCGAGGGCGGACGGGGAGCTGTTTTTT
CDR3: CATSRDSRADGELFF

J: TRBJ1-3
V: TRBV18
size: NA
D: NA
DNA: TGTGCCAGCTCACCACCGGCACAGTCTGGAAACACCATATATTTT
CDR3: CASSPPAQSGNTIYF

J: TRBJ1-1
V: TRBV27
size: NA
D: NA
DNA: TGTGCCAGCAGTTTAGTCTGGGGGGGGAACACTGAAGCTTTCTTT
CDR3: CASSLVWGGNTEAFF

J: TRBJ2-1
V: TRBV5-1
size: NA
D: TRBD2
DNA: TGCGCCAGCAGCCGGACTAGCGGCAGCTCCTACAATGAGCAGTTCTTC
CDR3: CASSRTSGSSYNEQFF

J: TRBJ1-5
V: TRBV6-5
size: once
D: TRBD1
DNA: TGTGCCAGCAGTCCGGGACAGGCAAGCAATCAGCCCCAGCATTTT
CDR3: CASSPGQASNQPQHF